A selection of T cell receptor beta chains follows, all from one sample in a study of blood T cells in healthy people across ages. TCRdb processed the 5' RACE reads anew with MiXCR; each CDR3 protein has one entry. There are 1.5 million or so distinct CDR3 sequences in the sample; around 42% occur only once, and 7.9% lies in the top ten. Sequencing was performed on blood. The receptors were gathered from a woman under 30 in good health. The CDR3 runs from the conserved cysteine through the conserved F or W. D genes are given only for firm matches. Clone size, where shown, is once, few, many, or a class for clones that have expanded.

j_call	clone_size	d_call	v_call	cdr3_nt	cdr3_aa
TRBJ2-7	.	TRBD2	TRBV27	TGTGCCAGCAGTACCGAGCGGGAGGGCCCTTACGAGCAGTACTTC	CASSTEREGPYEQYF
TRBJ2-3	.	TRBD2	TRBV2	TGTGCCAGCAGTGAAGCAGAGGCTAGCGGGGGATTCCGTGCTAGCACAGATACGCAGTATTTT	CASSEAEASGGFRASTDTQYF
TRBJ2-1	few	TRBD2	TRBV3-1	TGTGCCAGCGGTCTCCGGACTAGCACCAATGAGCAGTTCTTC	CASGLRTSTNEQFF
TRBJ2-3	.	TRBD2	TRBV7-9	TGTGCCAGCAGCTTTGAGGCGGGAGGAGTAACAGATACGCAGTATTTT	CASSFEAGGVTDTQYF
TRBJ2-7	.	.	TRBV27	TGTGCCAGCAGACAAGGAGGCGAGCAGTACTTC	CASRQGGEQYF
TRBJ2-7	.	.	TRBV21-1	TGTGCCAGCATCACGGGACAAATCTACGAGCAGTACTTC	CASITGQIYEQYF
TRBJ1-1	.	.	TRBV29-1	TGCAGCGTTGAGGGGACGGAGCCTGAAGCTTTCTTT	CSVEGTEPEAFF
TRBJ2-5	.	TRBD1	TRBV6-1	TGTGCCAGCAGTGGACAGGGACGCCAAGAGACCCAGTACTTC	CASSGQGRQETQYF
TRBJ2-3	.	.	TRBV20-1	TGCAGTGCTGGAGGGGCCTTTTTCGAGACTAGCACAGATACGCAGTATTTT	CSAGGAFFETSTDTQYF
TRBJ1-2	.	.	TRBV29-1	TGCAGCGTTTTAGGACAAATGGAGCGAGGCTACACCTTC	CSVLGQMERGYTF
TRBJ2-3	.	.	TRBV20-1	TGCAGTGCTAGAGGACGCGGGACAGTCACAGATACGCAGTATTTT	CSARGRGTVTDTQYF
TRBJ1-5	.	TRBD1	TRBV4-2	TGTGCCAGCAGCCAATCAGACAGGGGGCCCAGTCAGCCCCAGCATTTT	CASSQSDRGPSQPQHF
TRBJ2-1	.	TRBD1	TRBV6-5	TGTGCCAGCAGTTACTCGACAGGGGGGAGTGAGCAGTTCTTC	CASSYSTGGSEQFF
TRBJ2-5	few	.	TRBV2	TGTGCCAGCAGTGAAAACGGAGCTTCCCAAGAGACCCAGTACTTC	CASSENGASQETQYF
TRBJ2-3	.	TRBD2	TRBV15	TGTGCCACCAGCAGAGATCGCGGGGGAGGGACAGATACGCAGTATTTT	CATSRDRGGGTDTQYF
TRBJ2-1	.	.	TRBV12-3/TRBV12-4	TGTGCCAGCAGTTTAGGGATTACTAGGAGCTCCTACAATGAGCAGTTCTTC	CASSLGITRSSYNEQFF
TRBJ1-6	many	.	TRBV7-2	TGTGCCAGCAGCTCGACGATTTCACCCCTCCACTTT	CASSSTISPLHF
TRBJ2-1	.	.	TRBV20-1	TGCAGTCCCCAGGAGTATGAGCAGTTCTTC	CSPQEYEQFF
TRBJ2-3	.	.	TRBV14	TGTGCCAGCAGCCAAGCGGGCCCCATAATAAGCACAGATACGCAGTATTTT	CASSQAGPIISTDTQYF
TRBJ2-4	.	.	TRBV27	TGTGCCAGCGGTACAGGTGCGGCCAAAAACATTCAGTACTTC	CASGTGAAKNIQYF
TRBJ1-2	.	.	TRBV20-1	TGCAGTGCTGCACTTGACGTCTATGGCTACACCTTC	CSAALDVYGYTF
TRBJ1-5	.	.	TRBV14	TGTGCCAGCAGCCAAGATAGGTCAGCCCAGCATTTT	CASSQDRSAQHF
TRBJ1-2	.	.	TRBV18	TGTGCCAGCTCCCGCGATGAACGGGACTATGGCTACACCTTC	CASSRDERDYGYTF
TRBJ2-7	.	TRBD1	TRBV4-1	TGCGCCAGCAGTGACAGGGGGCACGGCGAGCAGTACTTC	CASSDRGHGEQYF
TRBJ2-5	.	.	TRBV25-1	TGTGCCAGCAGTGATTTATTGCAAGGGCGTCTAGAGACCCAGTACTTC	CASSDLLQGRLETQYF
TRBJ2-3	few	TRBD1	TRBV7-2	TGTGCCAGCAGCTCCCGAACAGGGGCGCAGTATTTT	CASSSRTGAQYF
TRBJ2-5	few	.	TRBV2	TGTGCCAGCAGTGGTCTGGGGGGCTATAGGGAGACCCAGTACTTC	CASSGLGGYRETQYF